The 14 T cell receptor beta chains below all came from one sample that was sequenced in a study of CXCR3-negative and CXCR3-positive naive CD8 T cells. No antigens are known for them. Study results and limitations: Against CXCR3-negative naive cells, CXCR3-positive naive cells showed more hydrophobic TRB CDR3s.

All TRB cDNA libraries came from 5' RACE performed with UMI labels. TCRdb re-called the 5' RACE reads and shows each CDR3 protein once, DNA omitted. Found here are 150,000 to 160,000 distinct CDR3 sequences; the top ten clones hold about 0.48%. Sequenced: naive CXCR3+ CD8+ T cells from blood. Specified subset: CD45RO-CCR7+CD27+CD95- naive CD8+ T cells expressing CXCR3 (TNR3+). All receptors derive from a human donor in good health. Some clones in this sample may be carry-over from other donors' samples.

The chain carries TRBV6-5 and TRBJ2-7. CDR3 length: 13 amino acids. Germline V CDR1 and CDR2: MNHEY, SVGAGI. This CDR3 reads CASSLGSDYEQYF.

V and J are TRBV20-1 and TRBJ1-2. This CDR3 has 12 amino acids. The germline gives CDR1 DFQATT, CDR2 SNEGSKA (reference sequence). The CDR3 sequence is CSARRLLYGYTF.

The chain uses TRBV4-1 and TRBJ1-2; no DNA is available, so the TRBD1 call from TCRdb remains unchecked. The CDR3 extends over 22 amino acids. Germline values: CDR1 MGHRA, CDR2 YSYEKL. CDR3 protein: CASSQVLTRPPKTGSANYGYTF.

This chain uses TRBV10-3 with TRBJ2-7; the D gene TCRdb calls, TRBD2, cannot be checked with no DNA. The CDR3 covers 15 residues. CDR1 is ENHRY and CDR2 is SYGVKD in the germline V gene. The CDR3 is CAIRAPGLVGYEQYF.

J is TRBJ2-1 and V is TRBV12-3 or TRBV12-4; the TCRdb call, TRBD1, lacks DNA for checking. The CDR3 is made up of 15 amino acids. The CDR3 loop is CASSSGVSSYNEQFF.

CDR3 in amino acids: CSVVGGDTQYF. The genes are TRBV29-1 and TRBJ2-3; the TCRdb D gene call, TRBD1, has no DNA to confirm it. CDR1 is SQVTM, CDR2 ANQGSEA, per germline. The CDR3 covers 11 residues.

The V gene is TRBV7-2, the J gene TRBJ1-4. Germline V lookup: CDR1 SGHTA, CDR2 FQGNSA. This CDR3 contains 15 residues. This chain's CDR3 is CASSPTAPTNEKLFF.

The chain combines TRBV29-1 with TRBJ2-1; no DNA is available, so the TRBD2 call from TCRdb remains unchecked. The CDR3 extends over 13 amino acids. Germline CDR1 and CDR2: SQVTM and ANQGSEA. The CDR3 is CSVESAGVNEQFF.

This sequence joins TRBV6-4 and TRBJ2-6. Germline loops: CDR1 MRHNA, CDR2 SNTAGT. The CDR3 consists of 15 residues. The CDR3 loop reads CASSDGGSGANVLTF.

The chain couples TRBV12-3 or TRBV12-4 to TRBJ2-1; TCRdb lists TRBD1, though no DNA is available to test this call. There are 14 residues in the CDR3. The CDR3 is CASSASRGSNEQFF.

The CDR3 is CASSYTPISGGAGNIQYF. The chain is built from TRBV6-6 and TRBJ2-4; the D call of TRBD1 rests on TCRdb alone, since no DNA is present to check it. Germline CDR1 MNHNY, CDR2 SVGAGI (reference sequence). The CDR3 has 18 residues.

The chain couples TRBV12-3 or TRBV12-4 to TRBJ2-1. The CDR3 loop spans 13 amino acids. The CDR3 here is CASRINVYNEQFF.

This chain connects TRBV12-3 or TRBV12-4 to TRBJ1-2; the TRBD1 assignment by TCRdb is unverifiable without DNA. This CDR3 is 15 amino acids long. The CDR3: CASSSLWGGRYGYTF.

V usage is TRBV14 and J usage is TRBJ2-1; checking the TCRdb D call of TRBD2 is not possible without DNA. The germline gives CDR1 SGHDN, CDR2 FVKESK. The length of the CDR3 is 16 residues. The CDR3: CASSPGLAGRMGEQFF. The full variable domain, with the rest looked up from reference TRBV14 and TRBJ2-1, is EAGVTQFPSHSVIEKGQTVTLRCDPISGHDNLYWYRRVMGKEIKFLLHFVKESKQDESGMPNNRFLAERTGGTYSTLKVQPAELEDSGVYFCASSPGLAGRMGEQFFGPGTRLTVL.